These 7 T cell receptor beta chains came from one sample sequenced in a study of T cell responses to AZD1222 COVID-19 vaccine. Clones were sequenced by immunoSEQ multiplex PCR, and TCRdb holds only the in-frame ones, with some missing. This table holds around 95,000 clones, around 87% found once. Sequenced here: peripheral blood, sampled on day 0 of MenACWY control vaccination. These TCRs come from an adult in good health.

This clone was observed a handful of times. The gene calls are TRBV19 and TRBJ1-3; a possible D gene is TRBD1 (6 bases). Germline loops: CDR1 LNHDA, CDR2 SQIVND (reference sequence). Trimming removed 3 bases from V and 0 bases from J, with 12 bases in between. This CDR3 has 16 amino acids. The CDR3 DNA reads as TGTGCCAGTAGTATCCGCCTACAGGGCTCTGGAAACACCATATATTTT. Translated: CASSIRLQGSGNTIYF.

This clone was detected a few times. The rearrangement links TRBV7-9 to TRBJ1-6; D might be TRBD1 (5 bases). The CDR3 covers 16 residues. V was clipped by 5 bases and J by 5 bases, with 16 bases between them. CDR1 SEHNR and CDR2 FQNEAQ come from the germline V gene (reference sequence). In DNA, the CDR3 is TGTGCCAGCAGCCGGGGCGGAGGGGCTAATAATTCACCCCTCCACTTT. Translating gives CASSRGGGANNSPLHF.

This clone was recorded a few times. The rearrangement joins TRBV28 to TRBJ2-4, with D possibly matching TRBD1 (5 bases). Germline V gives CDR1 MDHEN, CDR2 SYDVKM. The CDR3 runs to 12 residues. Deletions cut 2 bases from V and 11 bases from J, with 10 bases between. The CDR3 DNA sequence: TGTGCCAGCAGTTTAACAGGCAGCCTTCAGTACTTC. It translates to CASSLTGSLQYF.

The V call is TRBV5-1, the J call TRBJ1-2; TRBD1 matches 8 bases. Germline CDR1 reads SGHRS; CDR2 reads YFSETQ. Trimming removed 5 bases from V and 5 bases from J; junction bases left unmatched: 14. The CDR3 runs to 16 residues. In DNA, the CDR3 is TGCGCCAGCAGTAACCAAGGGGGGACAGGAAAATATGGCTACACCTTC. It specifies CASSNQGGTGKYGYTF.

The V gene is TRBV28, the J gene TRBJ1-3; weak D call: TRBD1 (6 bases). Germline lookup yields CDR1 MDHEN and CDR2 SYDVKM. The CDR3 length is 17 residues. V dropped 1 base and J dropped 0 bases, with 13 bases sitting between them. The CDR3 loop reads CASSLSGGAFSGNTIYF. The CDR3 bases are TGTGCCAGCAGTTTATCCGGGGGCGCTTTCTCTGGAAACACCATATATTTT.

The rearrangement joins TRBV7-8 to TRBJ1-2; TRBD1 agrees at 7 bases. Germline CDR1 is SGHVS and CDR2 is FQNEAQ. The CDR3 length is 14 residues. With V trimmed by 5 bases and J by 5 bases, 8 bases remained unmatched. The CDR3 coding sequence is TGTGCCAGCAGCCCCAGCACAGGGGAGTATGGCTACACCTTC. Translated, it gives CASSPSTGEYGYTF. The whole variable domain, remainder taken from reference TRBV7-8 and TRBJ1-2, is GAGVSQSPRYKVAKRGQDVALRCDPISGHVSLFWYQQALGQGPEFLTYFQNEAQLDKSGLPSDRFFAERPEGSVSTLKIQRTQQEDSAVYLCASSPSTGEYGYTFGSGTRLTVV.

This chain links TRBV28 with TRBJ2-7; D is undetermined. Trimming stripped 1 base from V and 2 bases from J, with 6 bases between. The CDR3 has 13 amino acids. Germline CDR1 is MDHEN and CDR2 is SYDVKM. The DNA for the CDR3 is TGTGCCAGCAGTTTATCTCTGACCTACGAGCAGTACTTC. Encoded protein: CASSLSLTYEQYF.